Listed below are T cell receptor beta chains from one sample, sequenced in a study of blood T cell repertoires in COVID-19. Here immunoSEQ multiplex PCR was the method, and the copy in TCRdb shows in-frame clones only, minus some. The sample lists approximately 90,000 clones; 65% to 85% were seen once. Sequencing was performed on peripheral blood. The receptors derive from a man in his 60s with acute or convalescent COVID-19. Both conserved end residues are part of each CDR3. D genes are given only for firm matches. Clone size is shown for a subset of rows, as once, few, many or a class of expanded clone.

d_gene	v_gene	abundance	j_gene	CDR3nt	CDR3aa
TRBD2	TRBV30	once	TRBJ2-1	TGTGCCTGGCGGCGGGGGACTCGCGGGGGGGCCAATGAGCAGTTCTTC	CAWRRGTRGGANEQFF
.	TRBV3-1/TRBV3-2	.	TRBJ1-5	TGTGCCAGCATCCCCCGACAGGTCCGTAGCAATCAGCCCCAGCATTTT	CASIPRQVRSNQPQHF
.	TRBV5-1	.	TRBJ1-2	TGCGCCAGCAGCCCAAGGACCGGGAGGGGCTACACCTTC	CASSPRTGRGYTF
.	TRBV6-5	.	TRBJ2-5	TGTGCCAGCAGCCGTCCGGTAGAAGAGACCCAGTACTTC	CASSRPVEETQYF
TRBD1	TRBV28	.	TRBJ1-5	TGTGCCAGCAGTTTGACAGGGGGCAGATGGAATCAGCCCCAGCATTTT	CASSLTGGRWNQPQHF
.	TRBV3-1/TRBV3-2	.	TRBJ1-2	TGTGCCAGCAGCCAAGGGACAATTGGCTATGGCTACACCTTC	CASSQGTIGYGYTF
.	TRBV5-4	.	TRBJ2-7	TGTGCCAGCAGCTTGGACCAGGTCAACGAGCAGTACTTC	CASSLDQVNEQYF
TRBD1	TRBV7-2	.	TRBJ2-7	TGTGCCAGCAGCCCCAGACAGGGGCTCTCCTACGAGCAGTACTTC	CASSPRQGLSYEQYF
TRBD1	TRBV6-5	.	TRBJ1-2	TGTGCCAGCAGACCACACGGACAGGGAAAATATGGCTACACCTTC	CASRPHGQGKYGYTF
.	TRBV27	few	TRBJ2-7	TGTGCCAGCCGCGACATCGACAGAAGGGAAGACGAGCAGTACTTC	CASRDIDRREDEQYF
.	TRBV15	.	TRBJ1-1	TGTGCCACCAGCGGACCCACGGGGGAACCCACTGAAGCTTTCTTT	CATSGPTGEPTEAFF
.	TRBV27	.	TRBJ2-7	TGTGCCAGCAGTTCAGGTAGCGCGGGAACCTACGAGCAGTACTTC	CASSSGSAGTYEQYF
TRBD1	TRBV7-2	.	TRBJ2-5	TGTGCCAGCAGCTTAGCATTAGACAGGGGGCGGGAGACCCAGTACTTC	CASSLALDRGRETQYF
TRBD1	TRBV7-3	.	TRBJ1-2	TGTGCCAGCAGCTTAACTGGGACAGGGTACTATGGCTACACCTTC	CASSLTGTGYYGYTF
.	TRBV2	.	TRBJ2-2	TGTGCCAGCAAATGGGGGCTCGGCGGGGAGCTGTTTTTT	CASKWGLGGELFF
TRBD1	TRBV27	.	TRBJ1-2	TGTGCCAGCAGTTTATATGGGACAGGGGGAACGGATGGCTACACCTTC	CASSLYGTGGTDGYTF
TRBD1	TRBV6-5	.	TRBJ1-2	TGTGCCAGCAGTTATTTGGACAGGAACTATGGCTACACCTTC	CASSYLDRNYGYTF
TRBD2	TRBV3-1/TRBV3-2	.	TRBJ2-7	TGTGCCAGCAGCCAAGAAGGCGCGGGGAGGGTCGAGCAGTACTTC	CASSQEGAGRVEQYF
TRBD2	TRBV3-1/TRBV3-2	few	TRBJ2-5	TGTGCCAGCAGCCAACTAGCGGATCAAGAGACCCAGTACTTC	CASSQLADQETQYF
TRBD2	TRBV5-1	.	TRBJ2-1	TGCGCCAGCAGCTCCGGACTAGCGGGAGGGTATGAGCAGTTCTTC	CASSSGLAGGYEQFF
TRBD2	TRBV5-6	few	TRBJ2-3	TGTGCCAGCAGCTTGGGAAATAGACTAGCGACAGATACGCAGTATTTT	CASSLGNRLATDTQYF
TRBD2	TRBV15	few	TRBJ2-5	TGTGCCACCAGCGGGGGACTAGCGGGGGCAGGGGAGACCCAGTACTTC	CATSGGLAGAGETQYF
.	TRBV6-5	.	TRBJ1-3	TGTGCCAGCAGCCAAGTCAGGGGCGCTGGAAACACCATATATTTT	CASSQVRGAGNTIYF
.	TRBV5-5	.	TRBJ2-1	TGTGCCAGCAGCCCCGAAGGGGCTTCCTACAATGAGCAGTTCTTC	CASSPEGASYNEQFF
.	TRBV11-3	.	TRBJ1-1	TGTGCCAGCAGCTTAAGCACGAACACTGAAGCTTTCTTT	CASSLSTNTEAFF
.	TRBV6-2/TRBV6-3	many	TRBJ2-7	TGTGCCAGCAGTTACCCCCTGGGCAGGGCGTCCTACGAGCAGTACTTC	CASSYPLGRASYEQYF
.	TRBV19	.	TRBJ2-1	TGTGCCAGCAAAAAACAAGGGGACAATGAGCAGTTCTTC	CASKKQGDNEQFF
.	TRBV2	once	TRBJ1-1	TGTGCCAGCAGTAGACGTCGGGACACTGAAGCTTTCTTT	CASSRRRDTEAFF
.	TRBV7-9	.	TRBJ2-2	TGTGCCAGCAGCGCTCGGCTAGATAACACCGGGGAGCTGTTTTTT	CASSARLDNTGELFF
.	TRBV18	.	TRBJ2-5	TGTGCCAGCTCACCAGAGTTCCAAGAGACCCAGTACTTC	CASSPEFQETQYF
TRBD1	TRBV7-2	.	TRBJ2-7	TGTGCCAGCAGCTTACCCGACAGGGGGTGGCACGAGCAGTACTTC	CASSLPDRGWHEQYF
.	TRBV10-3	.	TRBJ2-7	TGTGCCACCAGTCCGGGTTCCTACGAGCAGTACTTC	CATSPGSYEQYF
TRBD1	TRBV5-1	.	TRBJ1-3	TGCGCCAGCAGCTCGACAGGGTCTGGAAACACCATATATTTT	CASSSTGSGNTIYF
TRBD1	TRBV4-3	.	TRBJ2-5	TGCGCCAGCAGCCAAGTGGGCAGGGGGCAAGAGACCCAGTACTTC	CASSQVGRGQETQYF
TRBD1	TRBV7-2	.	TRBJ2-7	TGTGCCAGCAGCTTATTCCGCCCGTTTACAGGGGGTGCGTACGAGCAGTACTTC	CASSLFRPFTGGAYEQYF
.	TRBV3-1/TRBV3-2	.	TRBJ1-2	TGTGCCAGCAGCCGGACCTCGTGGGGGGAAGGCTATGGCTACACCTTC	CASSRTSWGEGYGYTF
.	TRBV6-5	once	TRBJ1-6	TGTGCCAGCAGTTACTATAGAAACGATAATTCACCCCTCCACTTT	CASSYYRNDNSPLHF
.	TRBV28	.	TRBJ2-5	TGTGCCAGCAGCCTCACGACAGTTGAGACCCAGTACTTC	CASSLTTVETQYF
.	TRBV6-2/TRBV6-3	.	TRBJ2-4	TGTGCCAGCAGTTCGGGCGGGGTTCTGGCCAAAAACATTCAGTACTTC	CASSSGGVLAKNIQYF
TRBD2	TRBV27	.	TRBJ2-4	TGTGCCAGCAGTTTTCGTGGGGCTAGCGGGGGGCCGGGGAACATTCAGTACTTC	CASSFRGASGGPGNIQYF
TRBD1	TRBV9	.	TRBJ1-6	TGTGCCAGCAGCCGACACCCGGACAGGGTGGACTATAATTCACCCCTCCACTTT	CASSRHPDRVDYNSPLHF
TRBD2	TRBV7-2	once	TRBJ2-4	TGTGCCAGCAGCCCCGGACTAGCGGGGGGGCAGGGAAACATTCAGTACTTC	CASSPGLAGGQGNIQYF
.	TRBV7-3	.	TRBJ2-5	TGTGCCAGCAGCTGGGGACTCCAAGAGACCCAGTACTTC	CASSWGLQETQYF
.	TRBV6-5	.	TRBJ1-6	TGTGCCAGCACTACAGGACAGTATAATTCACCCCTCCACTTT	CASTTGQYNSPLHF
TRBD2	TRBV5-1	.	TRBJ2-1	TGCGCCAGCAGCTTCCTAGCGGCCTACAATGAGCAGTTCTTC	CASSFLAAYNEQFF
TRBD1	TRBV6-6	.	TRBJ1-5	TGTGCCAGCAGTGCGGGGACAGCCGGCAATCAGCCCCAGCATTTT	CASSAGTAGNQPQHF
.	TRBV6-5	.	TRBJ2-7	TGTGCCAGCAGTTACGAGAACAGGGGACTTGAGCAGTACTTC	CASSYENRGLEQYF
TRBD1	TRBV18	.	TRBJ1-1	TGTGCCAGCTCGGGGGACAGTGAAGCTTTCTTT	CASSGDSEAFF
TRBD1	TRBV12-3/TRBV12-4	.	TRBJ2-7	TGTGCCAGCAGTTTAGGACAGGGCGAGCAGTACTTC	CASSLGQGEQYF
.	TRBV20-1	.	TRBJ2-1	TGCAGTGCTAGTAGGGTAGCGAGGTCCTACAATGAGCAGTTCTTC	CSASRVARSYNEQFF
.	TRBV18	.	TRBJ2-5	TGTGCCAGCTCACCTCCCGGTTCTGACCAAGAGACCCAGTACTTC	CASSPPGSDQETQYF
.	TRBV5-6	.	TRBJ2-7	TGTGCCAGCAGCTTGAACAGAAACTACGAGCAGTACTTC	CASSLNRNYEQYF
TRBD1	TRBV7-2	.	TRBJ2-2	TGTGCCAGCAGCCAACGGGACAGCACTACCGGGGAGCTGTTTTTT	CASSQRDSTTGELFF
TRBD2	TRBV29-1	.	TRBJ2-2	TGCAGCGTTGTTAGCGGGAGAGCGAACACCGGGGAGCTGTTTTTT	CSVVSGRANTGELFF
TRBD1	TRBV30	.	TRBJ1-6	TGTGCCTGGAGTGGGGACAGGGGAAGTTCACCCCTCCACTTT	CAWSGDRGSSPLHF
TRBD2	TRBV5-1	.	TRBJ2-1	TGCGCCAGCAACCCCAGGGGAAGCGGGAGGGAAGGATACAATGAGCAGTTCTTC	CASNPRGSGREGYNEQFF
.	TRBV6-5	.	TRBJ1-1	TGTGCCAGCAGTTACCTTGCGGGGAATGAAGCTTTCTTT	CASSYLAGNEAFF
.	TRBV25-1	.	TRBJ2-5	TGTGCCACCCTCGGGAGCCTCCAAGAGACCCAGTACTTC	CATLGSLQETQYF
TRBD1	TRBV24-1	.	TRBJ1-1	TGTGCCACCAGTGATTTGCCCCCGGACAGGGTAAGTACTGAAGCTTTCTTT	CATSDLPPDRVSTEAFF